These T cell receptor beta chains were read from a single sample in a study of cytomegalovirus exposure and HLA in healthy donors. Here immunoSEQ multiplex PCR was the method, and the copy in TCRdb shows in-frame clones only, minus some. The repertoire holds 150,000 to 200,000 clones, with around nine tenths as singletons. The sample was PBMCs. All receptors come from a man between 18 and 35 years old in good health and CMV-seropositive. The CDR3 runs from the conserved cysteine through the conserved F or W. The order of the fields is D gene, V gene, clone size, J gene, CDR3 DNA, CDR3 protein. A D gene is named only where the DNA matches it firmly. Size values are once, few and many counts, or a class for expanded clones, and some rows have none.

>TRBD2|TRBV6-6|once|TRBJ2-1
TGTGCCAGCAGCCAGCGGGAGGGGTCCTACAATGAGCAGTTCTTC
CASSQREGSYNEQFF
>.|TRBV6-5|.|TRBJ2-7
TGTGCCAGCAGTCCGGGACACTCCTACGAGCAGTACTTC
CASSPGHSYEQYF
>.|TRBV27|once|TRBJ1-1
TGTGCCAGCAGCCAAGTTGGGGGGTACACTGAAGCTTTCTTT
CASSQVGGYTEAFF
>TRBD1|TRBV27|.|TRBJ2-1
TGTGCCAGCAGTTCGGGACAGGTGGGGATCAATGAGCAGTTCTTC
CASSSGQVGINEQFF
>.|TRBV27|.|TRBJ1-2
TGTGCCAGCAGTTTGGCTTGGGGGGACGCCGGCCCCTATGGCTACACCTTC
CASSLAWGDAGPYGYTF
>.|TRBV18|.|TRBJ1-3
TGTGCCAGCTCACTAGGGGAACTCGGAGTGGACACCATATATTTT
CASSLGELGVDTIYF
>.|TRBV4-1|.|TRBJ2-5
TGCGCCAGCAGCCAAAGGGCCAGATCGGGGAAGGGAGAGACCCAGTACTTC
CASSQRARSGKGETQYF
>.|TRBV13|.|TRBJ2-3
TGTGCCAGCAGCTCGACGACAGACACGCAGTATTTT
CASSSTTDTQYF
>.|TRBV19|.|TRBJ1-5
TGTGCCAGTAGTAACTACGACAATCAGCCCCAGCATTTT
CASSNYDNQPQHF
>TRBD1|TRBV5-8|.|TRBJ2-1
TGTGCCAGCAGCCACCTTACCGGGACAGGGGGCTTCAGCTCCTACAATGAGCAGTTCTTC
CASSHLTGTGGFSSYNEQFF
>TRBD2|TRBV27|.|TRBJ2-7
TGTGCCAGCAGTGCCCGACTAGCGGGTTACGAGCAGTACTTC
CASSARLAGYEQYF
>.|TRBV6-4|medium-sized|TRBJ2-6
TGTGCCAGCAGTGACTCAGGGGGCTCTGGGGCCAACGTCCTGACTTTC
CASSDSGGSGANVLTF
>TRBD1|TRBV5-1|.|TRBJ1-2
TGCGCCAGCAGCCGAAACCGGGACAGGGGGCAGGGCTACACCTTC
CASSRNRDRGQGYTF
>.|TRBV19|.|TRBJ1-4
TGTGCCAGTAGTGTCAGGGATGAAAAACTGTTTTTT
CASSVRDEKLFF
>.|TRBV7-9|.|TRBJ2-2
TGTGCCAGCAGCTTCGGACAGAACACCGGGGAGCTGTTTTTT
CASSFGQNTGELFF
>TRBD1|TRBV7-9|.|TRBJ1-2
TGTGCCAGCAGCAAAGGACAGGGCCTCTATGGCTACACCTTC
CASSKGQGLYGYTF
>TRBD2|TRBV7-9|once|TRBJ2-2
TGTGCCAGCAGCCCAACCGGGACGGGAGGCTTCACCGGGGAGCTGTTTTTT
CASSPTGTGGFTGELFF
>TRBD1|TRBV5-1|.|TRBJ2-7
TGCGCCAGCAGCCCCAGGGACAGGGCTCAGAACGAGCAGTACTTC
CASSPRDRAQNEQYF
>TRBD2|TRBV19|few|TRBJ2-2
TGTGCCAGTAGTGCCGGGACTAGAGGTTCCGGGGAGCTGTTTTTT
CASSAGTRGSGELFF
>.|TRBV10-3|.|TRBJ2-2
TGTGCCATCAGCCACATCACCGGGGAGCTGTTTTTT
CAISHITGELFF